These 16 T cell receptor beta chains were all obtained from the same sample, sequenced in a study of blood T cell repertoires in COVID-19. The repertoire was sequenced with immunoSEQ multiplex PCR; TCRdb's copy has only in-frame clones and lacks some. The sample includes approximately 210,000 clones, 86% of them seen just once. Sequenced input: peripheral blood. These receptors were collected from a woman aged 70-85 years with acute or convalescent COVID-19.

The chain carries TRBV29-1 and TRBJ1-2; the D gene is possibly TRBD1 (6 bases). This CDR3 is built from 14 residues. Germline values: CDR1 SQVTM, CDR2 ANQGSEA. Trimming removed 4 bases at V and 7 bases at J, with 19 bases between. In DNA form, the CDR3 reads TGCAGCGTTGGAACGACAGGTGGGCGGATTGGCTACACCTTC. It specifies CSVGTTGGRIGYTF.

The chain combines TRBV7-9 with TRBJ2-3; 7 bases line up with TRBD1. This CDR3 spans 17 amino acids. V was clipped by 11 bases and J by 0 bases; unmatched bases: 17. CDR1 SEHNR and CDR2 FQNEAQ come from the germline V gene (reference sequence). In DNA form, the CDR3 reads TGTGCCTGCGACAGGGACCTAGGTAGGGGCAGCACAGATACGCAGTATTTT. Encoded protein: CACDRDLGRGSTDTQYF. Based on the CDR3 plus reference TRBV7-9 and TRBJ2-3, the full variable domain is DTGVSQNPRHKITKRGQNVTFRCDPISEHNRLYWYRQTLGQGPEFLTYFQNEAQLEKSRLLSDRFSAERPKGSFSTLEIQRTEQGDSAMYLCACDRDLGRGSTDTQYFGPGTRLTVL.

V gene TRBV19 combines with J gene TRBJ1-5; D unresolved. Germline CDR1 is LNHDA and CDR2 is SQIVND (reference sequence). The CDR3 contains 14 residues. Trimming stripped 3 bases from V and 7 bases from J, with 13 bases between. Written as DNA, the CDR3 is TGTGCCAGTAGTATTAGATTGGAGGGCCAGCCCCAGCATTTT. Translating gives CASSIRLEGQPQHF.

This clone was detected only a few times. This rearrangement joins TRBV11-2 to TRBJ2-1; 10 nucleotides agree with TRBD2. The CDR3 is 15 residues long. Trimming removed 5 bases from V and 10 bases from J; junction bases left unmatched: 11. Germline CDR1 and CDR2: SGHAT and FQNNGV. The CDR3 reads CASSPTSGAPGEQFF. CDR3 DNA sequence: TGTGCCAGCAGCCCTACTAGCGGGGCCCCGGGGGAGCAGTTCTTC.

This rearrangement joins TRBV7-2 to TRBJ2-3; perhaps TRBD2 as D (5 bases). The V end was cut by 5 bases, the J end by 4 bases, with 19 bases between. Germline V gene lookup returns CDR1 SGHTA and CDR2 FQGNSA. CDR3 length: 16 amino acids. The CDR3 protein is CASSAEGYRPPDTQYF. The CDR3 DNA reads TGTGCCAGCAGCGCCGAGGGTTATAGGCCGCCAGATACGCAGTATTTT.

The chain is built from TRBV4-2 and TRBJ2-7; no firm D call. This CDR3 is built from 14 residues. Deletions cut 0 bases from V and 4 bases from J, with 10 bases between. CDR1 LGHNA and CDR2 YNFKEQ come from the germline V gene. CDR3 sequence reads: CASSQDHGEYEQYF. In nucleotides, the CDR3 is TGTGCCAGCAGCCAAGATCACGGAGAATACGAGCAGTACTTC.

V usage is TRBV11-2 and J usage is TRBJ2-7; tentative D call: TRBD2 (5 bases). This CDR3 region has 14 residues. Trimming stripped 6 bases from V and 1 base from J, with 13 bases between. Germline lookup yields CDR1 SGHAT and CDR2 FQNNGV. Written as DNA, the CDR3 is TGTGCCAGCAGTCCTAGCATCGGGTCCTACGAGCAGTACTTC. This encodes CASSPSIGSYEQYF.

The V call is TRBV10-1, the J call TRBJ1-1; D might be TRBD1 (5 bases). V dropped 2 bases and J dropped 4 bases, with 8 bases sitting between them. The CDR3 totals 13 residues. The germline gives CDR1 WNHNN, CDR2 SYGVQD (reference sequence). The CDR3 DNA reads as TGCGCCAGCAGTGAGGGGGGGGGCACTGAAGCTTTCTTT. Translation gives CASSEGGGTEAFF.

The chain recombines TRBV27 with TRBJ2-5; 11 nucleotides align to TRBD1. The CDR3 covers 17 residues. With 4 bases clipped from V and 5 bases from J, the junction kept 12 bases outside the gene matches. Germline CDR1 MNHEY, CDR2 SMNVEV (reference sequence). DNA for the CDR3: TGTGCCAGCAGTTCCCCTTGGACAGGGGGCGCGATGGAGACCCAGTACTTC. Protein sequence: CASSSPWTGGAMETQYF.

The chain carries TRBV10-3 and TRBJ1-2; unclear D gene. The germline gives CDR1 ENHRY, CDR2 SYGVKD. Trimming took off 8 bases at V and 0 bases at J, with 16 bases between the two ends. The CDR3 is made up of 15 amino acids. The DNA for the CDR3 is TGTGCCATCGCCGGGGTCGCAAACCCTAACTATGGCTACACCTTC. Translation: CAIAGVANPNYGYTF.

The chain carries TRBV6-1 and TRBJ2-3; D ambiguous. Between the trimmed V and J ends, which lost 2 bases and 1 base, there was a span of 10 bases. CDR3 length equals 15 residues. CDR1 and CDR2 from the germline V gene are MNHNS and SASEGT. The CDR3 nucleotides read TGTGCCAGCAGTGAACCTCGCGCGGGCACAGATACGCAGTATTTT. Translated: CASSEPRAGTDTQYF.

The J gene is TRBJ2-7, the V gene TRBV25-1; a weak D match, TRBD1 (9 bases). The CDR3 is 16 amino acids. Trimming removed 2 bases from V and 6 bases from J, with 20 bases in between. Germline loops: CDR1 MGHDK, CDR2 SYGVNS. CDR3 coding DNA: TGTGCCAGCAGTGAAACGGGAGGGACAGGGATACGCGAGCAGTACTTC. Amino acids: CASSETGGTGIREQYF.

On this clone: Other DNA sequences in this specimen translate into the identical CDR3. This sequence joins TRBV11-2 and TRBJ2-7; D perhaps matches TRBD1 (5 bases). The CDR3 extends over 14 amino acids. Germline V gene lookup returns CDR1 SGHAT and CDR2 FQNNGV. V lost 5 bases, J lost 0 bases, and 11 bases lay in between. DNA for the CDR3: TGTGCCAGCAGCCGATCCGACAGCTCCTACGAGCAGTACTTC. Translated, it gives CASSRSDSSYEQYF.

V and J are TRBV28 and TRBJ2-7; possible D gene TRBD2, 5 bases. The germline V and J ends were trimmed by 6 bases and 6 bases, with 12 bases remaining between them. CDR1 and CDR2 (germline): MDHEN, SYDVKM. This CDR3 is 12 amino acids long. Written as DNA, the CDR3 is TGTGCCAGCAGCGCCTTGAGGGCCGAGCAGTACTTC. It specifies CASSALRAEQYF. Full variable domain (remainder filled in from reference TRBV28 and TRBJ2-7): DVKVTQSSRYLVKRTGEKVFLECVQDMDHENMFWYRQDPGLGLRLIYFSYDVKMKEKGDIPEGYSVSREKKERFSLILESASTNQTSMYLCASSALRAEQYFGPGTRLTVT.

The J gene is TRBJ1-1, the V gene TRBV7-2, with D hard to call. V shed 1 base and J shed 1 base, with 7 bases lying between them. Germline CDR1 reads SGHTA; CDR2 reads FQGNSA. The CDR3 is made up of 14 amino acids. In DNA, the CDR3 is TGTGCCAGCAGCTTAGTTTGGGCGAACACTGAAGCTTTCTTT. Encoded protein: CASSLVWANTEAFF.

J is TRBJ1-1 and V is TRBV28; no clear D. This CDR3 is 12 amino acids long. CDR1 is MDHEN and CDR2 is SYDVKM in the germline V gene. Trimming removed 5 bases at V and 8 bases at J, with 12 bases between. The CDR3 here is CASSLRGFEAFF. Written as DNA, the CDR3 is TGTGCCAGCAGTCTCCGGGGATTCGAAGCTTTCTTT.